This entry lists 30 T cell receptor beta chains sequenced from one sample in a study of radiotherapy plus CTLA-4 blockade in lung cancer. Assay used: immunoSEQ multiplex PCR; TCRdb lists only in-frame clones, some missing. The sample lists roughly 42,000 clones, 79% occurring once. This specimen consisted of peripheral blood, obtained from a patient treated with radiotherapy plus ipilimumab. All receptors derive from a human donor with non-small cell lung cancer that progressed on radiotherapy plus ipilimumab.

The chain is built from TRBV19 and TRBJ1-1, with 8 bases lining up with TRBD1. Germline CDR1 reads LNHDA; CDR2 reads SQIVND (reference sequence). With 0 bases clipped from V and 6 bases from J, the junction kept 3 bases outside the gene matches. The CDR3 length is 14 residues. CDR3 protein: CASSIEAQGAEAFF. The CDR3 DNA reads TGTGCCAGTAGTATAGAAGCACAGGGGGCTGAAGCTTTCTTT.

The genes are TRBV7-2 and TRBJ2-7, with TRBD1 as a possible D gene (5 bases). This CDR3 spans 15 amino acids. V was trimmed by 4 bases and J by 0 bases, leaving 13 bases between them. Germline CDR1 is SGHTA and CDR2 is FQGNSA. The CDR3: CASSSQATGSYEQYF. Written as DNA, the CDR3 is TGTGCCAGCAGCTCACAGGCGACGGGCTCCTACGAGCAGTACTTC.

This clone has a single count. This chain links TRBV19 with TRBJ1-4, with 7 bases fitting TRBD1. CDR3 length: 14 residues. Germline CDR1 reads LNHDA; CDR2 reads SQIVND (reference sequence). Trimming cost V 6 bases and J 5 bases; bases outside gene matches: 6. CDR3 sequence reads: CASRGTAENEKLFF. The CDR3 DNA follows: TGTGCCAGTAGGGGGACAGCTGAGAATGAAAAACTGTTTTTT.

The CDR3 protein is CASSRGYEQYF. The CDR3 coding sequence is TGTGCCAGCAGTCGGGGGTACGAGCAGTACTTC. The V call is TRBV6-6, the J call TRBJ2-5, with D possibly TRBD2 on 6 matching bases. Gene TRBJ2-7 matches the end of the DNA better, so the J call may be wrong. The CDR3 totals 11 residues. Germline CDR1 and CDR2: MNHNY and SVGAGI (reference sequence).

The CDR3 bases are TGTGCCAGTAGTACGGGACAGGGTGATAACTATGGCTACACCTTC. It codes for CASSTGQGDNYGYTF. The chain is built from TRBV19 and TRBJ1-2, with 9 nucleotides matching TRBD1. The CDR3 spans 15 residues. CDR1 and CDR2 from the germline V gene are LNHDA and SQIVND (reference sequence). Losses at the gene ends were 4 bases for V and 1 base for J; bases not matched to a gene: 4. Drawing the rest from reference TRBV19 and TRBJ1-2, the complete variable domain is DGGITQSPKYLFRKEGQNVTLSCEQNLNHDAMYWYRQDPGQGLRLIYYSQIVNDFQKGDIAEGYSVSREKKESFPLTVTSAQKNPTAFYLCASSTGQGDNYGYTFGSGTRLTVV.

This clone turned up a few times. J is TRBJ2-3 and V is TRBV9; D is possibly TRBD2 (6 bases). The CDR3 length is 14 residues. The V end lost 3 bases, the J end lost 0 bases, and 8 bases lay between the germline ends. Germline V lookup: CDR1 SGDLS, CDR2 YYNGEE. The CDR3 spells CASSGGTSTDTQYF. The CDR3 nucleotides are TGTGCCAGCAGCGGCGGGACTAGCACAGATACGCAGTATTTT.

This clone was detected only once. The chain combines TRBV11-2 with TRBJ1-2, with TRBD1 identical over 8 bases. The CDR3 covers 13 residues. The V gene end was trimmed by 5 bases and the J gene end by 3 bases; junction bases not matched to a gene: 2. The germline gives CDR1 SGHAT, CDR2 FQNNGV. CDR3 amino acids: CASSPTGDYGYTF. The CDR3 DNA reads TGTGCCAGCAGCCCGACAGGGGACTATGGCTACACCTTC.

The chain is built from TRBV27 and TRBJ2-2, with D maybe TRBD1 (5 bases). Germline lookup yields CDR1 MNHEY and CDR2 SMNVEV (reference sequence). V dropped 3 bases and J dropped 2 bases, with 7 bases sitting between them. CDR3 size: 14 residues. CDR3 amino acids: CASSFDRNTGELFF. CDR3 sequence (DNA): TGTGCCAGCAGTTTTGACAGAAACACCGGGGAGCTGTTTTTT.

The chain uses TRBV2 and TRBJ2-1; 14 bases are a match to TRBD2. V lost 6 bases to trimming and J lost 6 bases; unmatched junction nucleotides: 4. CDR3 length: 15 amino acids. CDR1 is SNHLY, CDR2 FYNNEI, per germline. The CDR3 sequence is CASRETSGGGNEQFF. The CDR3 DNA sequence: TGTGCCAGCAGGGAGACTAGCGGGGGGGGCAATGAGCAGTTCTTC.

This clone was detected a few times. This chain connects TRBV12-5 to TRBJ2-2; D perhaps matches TRBD2 (6 bases). Germline loops: CDR1 LGHNT, CDR2 FRNRAP. The CDR3 runs to 13 residues. V was pared by 3 bases and J by 6 bases, with 8 bases between. The CDR3 region has the DNA TGTGCTAGTGGTTTAGGGACTGCCGGGGAGCTGTTTTTT. Its translation: CASGLGTAGELFF.

The chain has TRBV19 and TRBJ1-5, with unresolved D. V lost 1 base and J 5 bases, leaving 12 bases between the germline ends. CDR3 length: 15 amino acids. Germline V gives CDR1 LNHDA, CDR2 SQIVND (reference sequence). CDR3 sequence (DNA): TGTGCCAGTAGTATAGCCGGCAGGATCCATCAGCCCCAGCATTTT. Amino acids: CASSIAGRIHQPQHF.

The gene calls are TRBV18 and TRBJ1-6, with D uncertain. This CDR3 is built from 14 residues. With 3 bases removed from V and 7 bases from J, the gap between germline ends came to 10 bases. Per germline, CDR1 KGHSH and CDR2 LQKENI. CDR3 region: CASSPNTGNSPLHF. The CDR3 DNA follows: TGTGCCAGCTCACCTAATACCGGGAATTCACCCCTCCACTTT.

V usage is TRBV7-9 and J usage is TRBJ1-1; D perhaps matches TRBD1 (6 bases). This CDR3 has 13 residues. From germline, CDR1 is SEHNR and CDR2 FQNEAQ (reference sequence). Trimming pared 1 base from V and 6 bases from J, leaving 9 bases between. CDR3 protein: CASSLGQVPEAFF. In DNA, the CDR3 is TGTGCCAGCAGCTTAGGACAGGTACCTGAAGCTTTCTTT. Using reference TRBV7-9 and TRBJ1-1 for the parts outside the CDR3, the full variable domain is DTGVSQNPRHKITKRGQNVTFRCDPISEHNRLYWYRQTLGQGPEFLTYFQNEAQLEKSRLLSDRFSAERPKGSFSTLEIQRTEQGDSAMYLCASSLGQVPEAFFGQGTRLTVV.

Concerning this clone itself: A junction boundary mismatches the germline segment, possibly from a read error. This rearrangement joins TRBV5-4 to TRBJ2-3, with 11 bases matching TRBD2. The CDR3 spans 16 residues. The V gene's germline CDR1 is SGHNT and CDR2 YYREEE (reference sequence). CDR3 in amino acids: CASSLLAGGSTDMQYF. DNA for the CDR3: TGTGCCAGCAGCTTGCTAGCGGGGGGTAGCACAGATATGCAGTATTTT.

V and J are TRBV29-1 and TRBJ1-1; D call uncertain. The germline V and J ends were trimmed by 4 bases and 5 bases, with 5 bases remaining between them. The CDR3 is 10 amino acids. Germline CDR1 and CDR2: SQVTM and ANQGSEA. The CDR3 reads CSVGGTEAFF. In DNA form, the CDR3 reads TGCAGCGTTGGCGGTACTGAAGCTTTCTTT.

The chain links TRBV19 to TRBJ2-2, with TRBD1 matching 7 bases. This CDR3 is built from 17 residues. Germline V gene sequence: CDR1 LNHDA, CDR2 SQIVND (reference sequence). V was clipped by 2 bases and J by 2 bases; unmatched bases: 8. The DNA of the CDR3 is TGTGCCAGTAGTATATTGTTGGGGACAGCAAACACCGGGGAGCTGTTTTTT. Translation: CASSILLGTANTGELFF.

The gene calls are TRBV4-1 and TRBJ2-3; 9 bases align to TRBD2. CDR1 is MGHRA, CDR2 YSYEKL, per germline. The V segment lost 1 base and the J segment 4 bases; nucleotides outside the gene matches: 6. The CDR3 consists of 16 residues. The CDR3 nucleotides are TGCGCCAGCAGCCAAGTCCTAGCGGGGTCCGCAGATACGCAGTATTTT. It yields the protein CASSQVLAGSADTQYF.

This clone was seen more than once but under ten times. This chain links TRBV18 with TRBJ1-2, with TRBD1 matching 10 bases. Trimming took 5 bases from V and 8 from J; bases not matched to a gene: 8. This CDR3 comprises 14 residues. Germline V gene data show CDR1 as KGHSH and CDR2 as LQKENI. CDR3 in amino acids: CASSSLGTGEGYTF. The CDR3 DNA sequence: TGTGCCAGCTCATCCCTCGGGACAGGGGAAGGCTACACCTTC.

V is TRBV25-1 and J is TRBJ2-1; D may be TRBD2 (5 bases). This CDR3 comprises 17 residues. Per the germline V gene, CDR1 is MGHDK and CDR2 is SYGVNS. Trimming took off 4 bases at V and 0 bases at J, with 16 bases between the two ends. CDR3 nucleotide sequence: TGTGCCAGCAGTGGATCCCGGACTCCTAGCTCCTACAATGAGCAGTTCTTC. This codes for CASSGSRTPSSYNEQFF.

This chain uses TRBV7-3 with TRBJ1-2; 12 nucleotides agree with TRBD1. This CDR3 is 14 amino acids long. With 5 bases clipped from V and 8 bases from J, the junction kept 6 bases outside the gene matches. Looked up from germline, CDR1 is SGHTA and CDR2 is FQGTGA. This CDR3 reads CASSPGTGGRGYTF. CDR3 bases: TGTGCCAGCAGCCCAGGGACAGGGGGCCGGGGCTACACCTTC.

The chain recombines TRBV18 with TRBJ2-7; TRBD1 aligns across 8 bases. Germline V gene sequence: CDR1 KGHSH, CDR2 LQKENI. The CDR3 has 15 residues. V was clipped by 3 bases and J by 3 bases; unmatched bases: 7. CDR3 protein: CASSPPGTGSYEQYF. The CDR3 coding sequence is TGTGCCAGCTCACCTCCCGGGACAGGTAGCTACGAGCAGTACTTC.

The chain recombines TRBV5-4 with TRBJ2-6; 8 bases map to TRBD2. Germline V gene data show CDR1 as SGHNT and CDR2 as YYREEE (reference sequence). V gave up 1 base and J gave up 1 base; unmatched junction bases: 7. This CDR3 spans 18 amino acids. CDR3 DNA sequence: TGTGCCAGCAGCTTGAGGGCGGGGGGTCGGTCTGGGGCCAACGTCCTGACTTTC. Protein product: CASSLRAGGRSGANVLTF.

This clone was counted once. This rearrangement joins TRBV14 to TRBJ1-2; D remains unclear. CDR1 and CDR2 from the germline V gene are SGHDN and FVKESK. The CDR3 runs to 17 residues. V lost 3 bases and J lost 3, with 20 bases in between. CDR3 loop: CASSHRKGFKEDYGYTF. CDR3 nucleotides: TGTGCCAGCAGCCATAGGAAAGGGTTCAAGGAGGACTATGGCTACACCTTC.

This clone has more than one count but fewer than ten. The V gene is TRBV6-4, the J gene TRBJ2-2; TRBD2 matches 10 bases. V was clipped by 4 bases and J by 2 bases; unmatched bases: 7. Per the germline V gene, CDR1 is MRHNA and CDR2 is SNTAGT. The CDR3 is 17 amino acids. This chain's CDR3 is CASSVGAGGFNTGELFF. The CDR3 nucleotides are TGTGCCAGCAGTGTCGGAGCGGGGGGGTTCAACACCGGGGAGCTGTTTTTT.

The chain carries TRBV7-8 and TRBJ1-4; D might be TRBD1 (6 bases). The V and J ends lost 0 bases and 5 bases respectively, with 10 bases between them. CDR1 and CDR2 from the germline V gene are SGHVS and FQNEAQ. The CDR3 runs to 15 residues. CDR3 nucleotides: TGTGCCAGCAGCTTAGCAGGGGGGGGAAATGAAAAACTGTTTTTT. It codes for CASSLAGGGNEKLFF.

The chain recombines TRBV4-3 with TRBJ1-6; 8 bases agree with TRBD1. CDR1 is LGHNA, CDR2 YSLEER, per germline. This CDR3 is built from 16 residues. V lost 2 bases and J lost 7; bases outside the gene matches: 7. The CDR3: CASSQLTDRENSPLHF. The CDR3 nucleotides read TGCGCCAGCAGCCAACTTACGGACAGGGAAAATTCACCCCTCCACTTT.

CDR3 amino acids: CASRTTAGTYEQYF. The CDR3 DNA follows: TGTGCCAGCCGAACCACCGCGGGAACCTACGAGCAGTACTTC. The rearrangement uses TRBV27 and TRBJ2-7; D perhaps matches TRBD2 (6 bases). This CDR3 region has 14 residues. Trimming pared 8 bases from V and 2 bases from J, leaving 16 bases between. In germline, CDR1 is MNHEY, CDR2 SMNVEV (reference sequence).

The rearrangement uses TRBV19 and TRBJ1-5, with TRBD1 identical over 9 bases. The trim removed 7 bases at V and 7 bases at J, leaving 5 bases unmatched. Germline CDR1 and CDR2: LNHDA and SQIVND (reference sequence). The CDR3 has 13 amino acids. The CDR3 bases are TGTGCCAGTATGGGACAGGGCTGGCAGCCCCAGCATTTT. Translated: CASMGQGWQPQHF. Using reference TRBV19 and TRBJ1-5 for the parts outside the CDR3, the full variable domain is DGGITQSPKYLFRKEGQNVTLSCEQNLNHDAMYWYRQDPGQGLRLIYYSQIVNDFQKGDIAEGYSVSREKKESFPLTVTSAQKNPTAFYLCASMGQGWQPQHFGDGTRLSIL.

A single count supports this clone. J is TRBJ2-4 and V is TRBV19; weak D call: TRBD2 (6 bases). The germline CDR1 and CDR2 sequences are LNHDA and SQIVND (reference sequence). The CDR3 spans 16 residues. With 1 base removed from V and 0 bases from J, the gap between germline ends came to 10 bases. The CDR3, as DNA: TGTGCCAGTAGTATAGGAGGCGGGGTAGCCAAAAACATTCAGTACTTC. It codes for CASSIGGGVAKNIQYF.

The table lists this clone with a few counts. This chain connects TRBV5-1 to TRBJ2-5, with D perhaps matching TRBD2 (5 bases). Germline CDR1 and CDR2: SGHRS and YFSETQ. V was shortened by 1 base and J by 0 bases, with 7 bases between the two germline ends. This CDR3 is 14 amino acids long. DNA for the CDR3: TGCGCCAGCAGCTTGTCCGGGAACCAAGAGACCCAGTACTTC. Translating gives CASSLSGNQETQYF.